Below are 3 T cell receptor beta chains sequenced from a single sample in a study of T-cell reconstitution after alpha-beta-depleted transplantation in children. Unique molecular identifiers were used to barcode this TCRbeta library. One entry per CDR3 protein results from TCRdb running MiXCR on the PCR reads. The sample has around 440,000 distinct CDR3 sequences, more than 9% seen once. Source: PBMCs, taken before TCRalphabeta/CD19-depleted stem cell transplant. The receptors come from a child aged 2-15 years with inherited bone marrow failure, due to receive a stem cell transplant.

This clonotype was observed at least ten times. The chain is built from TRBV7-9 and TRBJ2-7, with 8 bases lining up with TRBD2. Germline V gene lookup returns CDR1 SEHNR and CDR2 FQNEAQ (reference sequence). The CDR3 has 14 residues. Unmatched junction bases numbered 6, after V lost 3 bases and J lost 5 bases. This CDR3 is CASSFQAGEDEQYF. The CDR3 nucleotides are TGTGCCAGCAGCTTTCAAGCGGGAGAAGACGAGCAGTACTTC.

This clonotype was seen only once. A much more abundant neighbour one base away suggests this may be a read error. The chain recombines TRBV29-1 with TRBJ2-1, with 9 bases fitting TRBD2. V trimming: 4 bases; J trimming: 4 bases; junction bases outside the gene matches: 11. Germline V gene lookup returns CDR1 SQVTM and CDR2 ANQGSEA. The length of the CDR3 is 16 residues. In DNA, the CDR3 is TGCAGCGTTGTTCCCCCGACTAGCGGCCCATACAATGAGCAGTTCTTC. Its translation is CSVVPPTSGPYNEQFF.

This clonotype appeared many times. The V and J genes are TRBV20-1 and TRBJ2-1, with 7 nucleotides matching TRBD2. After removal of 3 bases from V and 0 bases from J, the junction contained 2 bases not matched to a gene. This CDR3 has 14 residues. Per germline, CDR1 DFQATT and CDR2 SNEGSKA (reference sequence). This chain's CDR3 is CSASGGGSYNEQFF. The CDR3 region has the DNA TGCAGTGCTAGTGGCGGGGGCTCCTACAATGAGCAGTTCTTC.